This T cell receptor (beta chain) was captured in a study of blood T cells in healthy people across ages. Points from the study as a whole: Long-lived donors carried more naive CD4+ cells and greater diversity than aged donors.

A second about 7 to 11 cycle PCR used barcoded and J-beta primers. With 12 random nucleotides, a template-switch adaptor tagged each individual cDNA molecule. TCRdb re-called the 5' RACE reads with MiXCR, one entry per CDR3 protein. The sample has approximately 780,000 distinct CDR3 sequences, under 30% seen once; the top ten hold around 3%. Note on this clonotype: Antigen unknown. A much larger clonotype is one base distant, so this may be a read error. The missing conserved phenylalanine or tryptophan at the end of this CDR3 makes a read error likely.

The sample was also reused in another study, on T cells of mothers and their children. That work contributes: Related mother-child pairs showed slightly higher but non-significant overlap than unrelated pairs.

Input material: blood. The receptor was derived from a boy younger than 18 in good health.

Written as DNA, the CDR3 is TGCAGTGCTAGAAGCACAGATACGCAGTATTCT. Its translation is CSARSTDTQYS. This chain uses TRBV20-1 with TRBJ2-3; D gene unclear. This CDR3 is built from 11 residues. V lost 2 bases, J lost 0 bases, and 0 bases lay in between. Per germline, CDR1 DFQATT and CDR2 SNEGSKA (reference sequence).